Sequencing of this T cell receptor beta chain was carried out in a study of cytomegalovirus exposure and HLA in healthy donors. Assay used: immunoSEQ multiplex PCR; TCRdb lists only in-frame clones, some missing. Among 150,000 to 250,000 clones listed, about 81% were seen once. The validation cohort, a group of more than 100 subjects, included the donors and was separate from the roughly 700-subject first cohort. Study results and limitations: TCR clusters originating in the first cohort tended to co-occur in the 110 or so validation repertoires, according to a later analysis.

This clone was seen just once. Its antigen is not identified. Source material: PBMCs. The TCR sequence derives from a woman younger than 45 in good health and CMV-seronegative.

The CDR3 is CASREEVAGDNEQFF. The CDR3, as DNA: TGCGCCAGCAGGGAGGAGGTAGCGGGTGACAATGAGCAGTTCTTC. V is TRBV5-1 and J is TRBJ2-1, with TRBD2 matching over 7 bases. The CDR3 is 15 amino acids. Germline assignment: CDR1 SGHRS and CDR2 YFSETQ. The V gene end was trimmed by 5 bases and the J gene end by 5 bases; junction bases not matched to a gene: 10.